The 21 T cell receptor beta chains in this list originate from one sample, sequenced in a study of blood T cell repertoires in COVID-19. Assay: immunoSEQ multiplex PCR; the TCRdb copy retains only in-frame clones and omits some. The sample lists 150,000 to 200,000 clones, roughly 84% occurring once. Input material: peripheral blood. These receptors all stem from a woman aged 55-75 years with acute or convalescent COVID-19.

The V and J genes are TRBV6-5 and TRBJ2-1, with 8 bases identical to TRBD2. J gave up 7 bases and V 6 bases, and 8 bases lay outside the gene matches. This CDR3 comprises 14 residues. The germline gives CDR1 MNHEY, CDR2 SVGAGI. CDR3 residues: CASRPDGTSNEQFF. The CDR3 nucleotides read TGTGCCAGCAGACCTGACGGGACTAGTAATGAGCAGTTCTTC.

The J gene is TRBJ1-5, the V gene TRBV7-2, with 7 bases aligning to TRBD1. This CDR3 is 16 amino acids long. The J segment lost 2 bases and the V segment lost 2 bases, leaving 6 bases of the junction unmatched. Germline V gives CDR1 SGHTA, CDR2 FQGNSA. CDR3: CASSLRGPGGNQPQHF. In DNA form, the CDR3 reads TGTGCCAGCAGCTTAAGGGGGCCGGGTGGCAATCAGCCCCAGCATTTT.

The J gene is TRBJ1-2, the V gene TRBV27; 8 nucleotides line up with TRBD1. Germline loops: CDR1 MNHEY, CDR2 SMNVEV (reference sequence). The CDR3 has 14 amino acids. Trimming at V came to 5 bases and at J to 4 bases, leaving 6 bases not matched to a gene. Here the CDR3 reads CASSPGQGPYGYTF. CDR3 coding DNA: TGTGCCAGCAGTCCCGGACAGGGACCCTATGGCTACACCTTC.

This rearrangement joins TRBV15 to TRBJ2-3; D is uncertain. This CDR3 contains 14 residues. Per the germline V gene, CDR1 is LNHNV and CDR2 is YYDKDF (reference sequence). V lost 5 bases to trimming and J lost 0 bases, with 9 bases between them. The DNA of the CDR3 is TGTGCCACCAGCGGCGGTTCTAGCACAGATACGCAGTATTTT. It codes for CATSGGSSTDTQYF. The full variable domain, in which reference TRBV15 and TRBJ2-3 provide the parts outside the CDR3, is DAMVIQNPRYQVTQFGKPVTLSCSQTLNHNVMYWYQQKSSQAPKLLFHYYDKDFNNEADTPDNFQSRRPNTSFCFLDIRSPGLGDTAMYLCATSGGSSTDTQYFGPGTRLTVL.

The genes are TRBV4-2 and TRBJ2-1; 9 bases are a match to TRBD1. This CDR3 spans 16 amino acids. V was clipped by 3 bases and J by 6 bases; unmatched bases: 9. Germline CDR1 LGHNA, CDR2 YNFKEQ. CDR3 bases: TGTGCCAGCAGCCAGTTGGGACAGGGAGCGGTCAATGAGCAGTTCTTC. It yields the protein CASSQLGQGAVNEQFF.

This sequence joins TRBV9 and TRBJ2-7; no clear D gene. This CDR3 comprises 13 residues. Trimming left V 0 bases short and J 6 bases short, with 10 bases between. Germline V gives CDR1 SGDLS, CDR2 YYNGEE. The CDR3 loop is CASSVADRGEQYF. The CDR3 bases are TGTGCCAGCAGCGTAGCCGACCGAGGCGAGCAGTACTTC.

The V and J genes are TRBV10-1 and TRBJ2-3; 8 nucleotides agree with TRBD2. The J segment lost 4 bases and the V segment lost 2 bases, leaving 5 bases of the junction unmatched. CDR1 is WNHNN, CDR2 SYGVQD, per germline (reference sequence). The CDR3 has 15 amino acids. CDR3 sequence reads: CASSEGELAADTQYF. The CDR3 nucleotides read TGCGCCAGCAGTGAGGGGGAACTAGCGGCAGATACGCAGTATTTT.

The gene calls are TRBV7-8 and TRBJ1-2, with D maybe TRBD1 (6 bases). CDR1 is SGHVS and CDR2 is FQNEAQ in the germline V gene. The CDR3 contains 12 residues. V was clipped by 5 bases and J by 10 bases, with 14 bases between them. CDR3 in DNA: TGTGCCAGCAGCCTCAACAGGGTCCACTACACCTTC. It yields the protein CASSLNRVHYTF.

This clone showed up just once. This rearrangement joins TRBV5-4 to TRBJ2-4; 8 bases line up with TRBD1. This CDR3 region has 12 residues. The J segment lost 10 bases and the V segment lost 4 bases, leaving 4 bases of the junction unmatched. Germline V lookup: CDR1 SGHNT, CDR2 YYREEE (reference sequence). In DNA, the CDR3 is TGTGCCAGCAGCCCGGACAGGGCGATTCAGTACTTC. It encodes CASSPDRAIQYF.

This rearrangement joins TRBV20-1 to TRBJ2-7; maybe TRBD2 (6 bases). V lost 5 bases and J 3 bases, leaving 8 bases between the germline ends. The germline CDR1 and CDR2 sequences are DFQATT and SNEGSKA (reference sequence). The CDR3 runs 11 residues. The CDR3 nucleotides are TGCAGTGCTCGACTAGACTACGAGCAGTACTTC. It yields the protein CSARLDYEQYF.

V is TRBV29-1 and J is TRBJ1-1; 10 bases line up with TRBD1. Losses at the gene ends were 1 base for V and 10 bases for J; bases not matched to a gene: 6. From germline, CDR1 is SQVTM and CDR2 ANQGSEA. CDR3 length: 13 residues. DNA of the CDR3: TGCAGCGTTGAAGCCCCCGGGACAGGGGTAGCTTTCTTT. It codes for CSVEAPGTGVAFF.

The V and J genes are TRBV4-1 and TRBJ2-7, with 7 bases matching TRBD1. This CDR3 is 14 amino acids long. The germline gives CDR1 MGHRA, CDR2 YSYEKL. V shed 5 bases and J 4 bases; nucleotides not matched to a gene: 8. The CDR3 coding sequence is TGCGCCAGCAGCTCCCGGGACAGACTTTACGAGCAGTACTTC. Its translation is CASSSRDRLYEQYF.

The gene calls are TRBV11-2 and TRBJ2-7, with D possibly matching TRBD1 (6 bases). Germline CDR1 is SGHAT and CDR2 is FQNNGV. V lost 4 bases to trimming and J lost 1 base, with 11 bases between them. The CDR3 is 14 residues long. The CDR3: CASSSRGRSYEQYF. Written as DNA, the CDR3 is TGTGCCAGCAGCTCCAGGGGCAGATCCTACGAGCAGTACTTC. Supplemented by reference TRBV11-2 and TRBJ2-7, the full variable domain reads EAGVAQSPRYKIIEKRQSVAFWCNPISGHATLYWYQQILGQGPKLLIQFQNNGVVDDSQLPKDRFSAERLKGVDSTLKIQPAKLEDSAVYLCASSSRGRSYEQYFGPGTRLTVT.

The rearrangement uses TRBV5-5 and TRBJ1-1; a possible D gene is TRBD1 (6 bases). The V end lost 3 bases, the J end lost 4 bases, and 19 bases lay between the germline ends. Germline values: CDR1 SGHKS, CDR2 YYEKEE (reference sequence). The CDR3 has 16 amino acids. CDR3 in DNA: TGTGCCAGCAGCTCAGGGGCGCGTCGATTACTCACTGAAGCTTTCTTT. It codes for CASSSGARRLLTEAFF.

The chain uses TRBV28 and TRBJ2-1; no definite D call. This CDR3 comprises 15 residues. Germline CDR1 and CDR2: MDHEN and SYDVKM. V was cut by 6 bases and J by 2 bases, with 14 bases left in between. CDR3 coding DNA: TGTGCCAGCAGCCCTCCTTTAGATCCCTACAATGAGCAGTTCTTC. It codes for CASSPPLDPYNEQFF.

The sample holds a few counts of this clone. This chain connects TRBV28 to TRBJ1-1; no definite D call. The germline V gene has CDR1 MDHEN and CDR2 SYDVKM. This CDR3 is built from 14 residues. The V end was cut by 2 bases, the J end by 6 bases, with 13 bases between. The CDR3 reads CASSLPPRGAEAFF. The DNA of the CDR3 is TGTGCCAGCAGTTTACCCCCCCGAGGCGCTGAAGCTTTCTTT. The full variable domain, its missing parts supplied by reference TRBV28 and TRBJ1-1, is DVKVTQSSRYLVKRTGEKVFLECVQDMDHENMFWYRQDPGLGLRLIYFSYDVKMKEKGDIPEGYSVSREKKERFSLILESASTNQTSMYLCASSLPPRGAEAFFGQGTRLTVV.

This clone was detected a few times. The gene calls are TRBV11-2 and TRBJ2-1; D is perhaps TRBD1 (6 bases). V lost 5 bases and J 7 bases, leaving 18 bases between the germline ends. Germline-derived CDR1 and CDR2 are SGHAT and FQNNGV. The CDR3 loop spans 15 amino acids. CDR3 DNA sequence: TGTGCCAGCAGCGCTCAGGGGTTCCTTGGTAATGAGCAGTTCTTC. Translating it yields CASSAQGFLGNEQFF.

The chain couples TRBV6-5 to TRBJ2-7, with D possibly TRBD2 on 6 matching bases. Per the germline V gene, CDR1 is MNHEY and CDR2 is SVGAGI. The CDR3 is made up of 16 amino acids. The V and J ends lost 2 bases and 0 bases respectively, with 14 bases between them. CDR3 in DNA: TGTGCCAGCAGTTACGGGCGGCGGGGAAGCTCCTACGAGCAGTACTTC. Protein sequence: CASSYGRRGSSYEQYF.

V usage is TRBV7-6 and J usage is TRBJ2-7; 7 bases match TRBD2. CDR1 is SGHVS, CDR2 FNYEAQ, per germline. Losses at the gene ends were 2 bases for V and 1 base for J; bases not matched to a gene: 8. The CDR3 length is 16 residues. The CDR3 spells CASSLLDGTISYEQYF. The CDR3 region has the DNA TGTGCCAGCAGCTTATTAGACGGGACTATTTCCTACGAGCAGTACTTC.

The chain has TRBV24-1 and TRBJ1-2; TRBD1 might be the D (6 bases). Looked up from germline, CDR1 is KGHDR and CDR2 is SFDVKD. The CDR3 totals 14 residues. Trimming shortened V by 7 bases and J by 4 bases, and 15 bases separated the two germline ends. The CDR3 region is CATRDKGGTYGYTF. In DNA, the CDR3 is TGTGCCACCAGGGATAAAGGGGGAACCTATGGCTACACCTTC.

V and J are TRBV10-3 and TRBJ2-7; tentative D call: TRBD2 (7 bases). V was shortened by 4 bases and J by 2 bases, with 12 bases between the two germline ends. The CDR3 runs to 14 residues. Germline CDR1 ENHRY, CDR2 SYGVKD. The CDR3 region has the DNA TGTGCCATCAGTGTGGGGGGGCCCCCCTACGAGCAGTACTTC. Translating it yields CAISVGGPPYEQYF.